This TCR beta chain came from a study of cytomegalovirus exposure and HLA in healthy donors. Study conclusions and caveats: Cytomegalovirus-associated status was assigned to about 160 TCR beta chains. Reports described diagnosis of cytomegalovirus status by the classifier as highly specific and sensitive.

V gave up 3 bases and J gave up 5 bases, with 22 bases separating them. This CDR3 comprises 17 residues. Germline V gives CDR1 LNHNV, CDR2 YYDKDF (reference sequence). Note on this clone: Its target is unknown.

Some clones are missing from TCRdb's copy, which holds only in-frame ones; the method was immunoSEQ multiplex PCR. The table has roughly 330,000 clones, about 85% seen once. The rearrangement links TRBV15 to TRBJ2-5; the D gene is possibly TRBD2 (7 bases). This sequence originates from a woman in her twenties or thirties in good health and CMV-seropositive. The specimen sequenced was PBMCs. The CDR3 reads CATSRTLPLGGGETQYF. DNA of the CDR3: TGTGCCACCAGCAGGACCCTTCCCTTAGGGGGAGGGGAGACCCAGTACTTC.